One sample yielded the 24 T cell receptor beta chains listed below, sequenced in a study of siplizumab effects on memory and regulatory T cells. The data were produced by immunoSEQ multiplex PCR, yet TCRdb's version contains in-frame clones alone and is incomplete. The data show 70,000 or so clones, with about 90% seen just once and more than 25% held by the top ten. The sequencing sample was made of CD8+ T cells sorted from blood. The receptors here all came from a human donor in good health.

V usage is TRBV19 and J usage is TRBJ1-2, with no clear D. Germline assignment: CDR1 LNHDA and CDR2 SQIVND (reference sequence). The CDR3 has 12 amino acids. V shed 10 bases and J shed 8 bases, with 17 bases lying between them. Written as DNA, the CDR3 is TGTGCCACCCAAAGCCCCCGGCGCGGCTACACCTTC. Protein: CATQSPRRGYTF.

In DNA form, the CDR3 reads TGTGCCAGCAGCTTGGCGGGGGGCAAAGGCTACACCTTC. Its translation is CASSLAGGKGYTF. The chain recombines TRBV7-9 with TRBJ1-2, with D possibly being TRBD1 (6 bases). Germline V gives CDR1 SEHNR, CDR2 FQNEAQ (reference sequence). CDR3 length equals 13 residues. V was shortened by 3 bases and J by 8 bases, with 13 bases between the two germline ends.

The chain combines TRBV25-1 with TRBJ1-6; weak D call: TRBD1 (5 bases). Germline V lookup: CDR1 MGHDK, CDR2 SYGVNS. V was pared by 4 bases and J by 5 bases, with 15 bases between. The CDR3 is 16 amino acids. The CDR3 loop is CASSGGRVVHNSPLHF. CDR3 in DNA: TGTGCCAGCAGTGGTGGCAGGGTAGTCCATAATTCACCCCTCCACTTT.

V usage is TRBV14 and J usage is TRBJ2-7; 9 nucleotides agree with TRBD1. Germline CDR1 is SGHDN and CDR2 is FVKESK. CDR3 length equals 15 residues. The J segment lost 4 bases and the V segment lost 1 base, leaving 5 bases of the junction unmatched. This chain's CDR3 is CASSQVGTGYYEQYF. The CDR3 DNA follows: TGTGCCAGCAGCCAAGTGGGGACAGGGTATTACGAGCAGTACTTC.

The rearrangement links TRBV5-8 to TRBJ2-3; D remains unclear. The CDR3 loop spans 13 amino acids. Trimming pared 1 base from V and 6 bases from J, leaving 9 bases between. The germline V gene encodes CDR1 SGHTS and CDR2 YDEGEE. The CDR3 coding sequence is TGTGCCAGCAGCTTGACGGTGAGGGATACGCAGTATTTT. Protein sequence: CASSLTVRDTQYF.

The chain is built from TRBV11-2 and TRBJ2-7; D ambiguous. The germline V gene has CDR1 SGHAT and CDR2 FQNNGV. With 5 bases removed from V and 3 bases from J, the gap between germline ends came to 17 bases. The CDR3 spans 15 residues. Written as DNA, the CDR3 is TGTGCCAGCAGCGCCCCGGGCGGATTCCTCTACGAGCAGTACTTC. This gives the protein CASSAPGGFLYEQYF.

This chain uses TRBV19 with TRBJ2-5, with TRBD1 matching 7 bases. Trimming cost V 3 bases and J 3 bases; bases outside gene matches: 16. This CDR3 comprises 18 residues. Germline assignment: CDR1 LNHDA and CDR2 SQIVND (reference sequence). CDR3 amino acids: CASSIMPRQGLREETQYF. Here the CDR3 DNA reads TGTGCCAGTAGTATCATGCCCCGACAGGGTTTGAGGGAAGAGACCCAGTACTTC. Drawing the rest from reference TRBV19 and TRBJ2-5, the complete variable domain is DGGITQSPKYLFRKEGQNVTLSCEQNLNHDAMYWYRQDPGQGLRLIYYSQIVNDFQKGDIAEGYSVSREKKESFPLTVTSAQKNPTAFYLCASSIMPRQGLREETQYFGPGTRLLVL.

The chain is built from TRBV6-6 and TRBJ2-5; 8 nucleotides agree with TRBD1. Germline V lookup: CDR1 MNHNY, CDR2 SVGAGI (reference sequence). The trim removed 7 bases at V and 4 bases at J, leaving 8 bases unmatched. The CDR3 has 14 residues. CDR3 loop: CASIQGRGPETQYF. The CDR3 bases are TGTGCCAGCATCCAAGGCAGGGGGCCAGAGACCCAGTACTTC.

The chain employs TRBV13 and TRBJ2-1; unclear D gene. Germline V gene data show CDR1 as PRHDT and CDR2 as FYEKMQ (reference sequence). V was trimmed by 5 bases and J by 2 bases, leaving 13 bases between them. This CDR3 contains 15 residues. Here the CDR3 reads CASSKDGRTYNEQFF. CDR3 in DNA: TGTGCCAGCAGCAAAGATGGGCGGACCTACAATGAGCAGTTCTTC.

This chain links TRBV9 with TRBJ2-7; D perhaps matches TRBD1 (5 bases). CDR3 length: 12 residues. Deletions cut 3 bases from V and 5 bases from J, with 9 bases between. Germline V gene sequence: CDR1 SGDLS, CDR2 YYNGEE. The CDR3 is CASSATGDEQYF. The CDR3 coding sequence is TGTGCCAGCAGCGCCACAGGCGACGAGCAGTACTTC.

The chain links TRBV7-9 to TRBJ1-3, with 7 bases fitting TRBD1. The CDR3 has 14 amino acids. Germline CDR1 and CDR2: SEHNR and FQNEAQ (reference sequence). V trimming: 5 bases; J trimming: 3 bases; junction bases outside the gene matches: 4. CDR3 loop: CASSETGFGNTIYF. The CDR3 DNA follows: TGTGCCAGCAGCGAGACAGGGTTTGGAAACACCATATATTTT.

This chain connects TRBV27 to TRBJ2-3; no reliable D call. Per germline, CDR1 MNHEY and CDR2 SMNVEV (reference sequence). V lost 5 bases to trimming and J lost 0 bases, with 15 bases between them. The CDR3 totals 16 residues. CDR3 region: CASSPTHPTSTDTQYF. The DNA of the CDR3 is TGTGCCAGCAGTCCTACCCACCCGACTAGCACAGATACGCAGTATTTT.

The V call is TRBV27, the J call TRBJ1-1; 9 bases line up with TRBD1. With 3 bases clipped from V and 4 bases from J, the junction kept 6 bases outside the gene matches. The germline CDR1 and CDR2 sequences are MNHEY and SMNVEV (reference sequence). The CDR3 spans 15 residues. The DNA of the CDR3 is TGTGCCAGCAGTTTTCGTGGGACAGGGACCACTGAAGCTTTCTTT. It specifies CASSFRGTGTTEAFF.

The chain couples TRBV9 to TRBJ2-3, with 10 nucleotides matching TRBD2. The CDR3 contains 15 residues. Unmatched junction bases numbered 2, after V lost 3 bases and J lost 1 base. In germline, CDR1 is SGDLS, CDR2 YYNGEE. The CDR3 bases are TGTGCCAGCAGCGCCGGGACTAGCGGCACAGATACGCAGTATTTT. Its protein is CASSAGTSGTDTQYF. The entire variable domain, with the rest obtained from reference TRBV9 and TRBJ2-3, is as follows: DSGVTQTPKHLITATGQRVTLRCSPRSGDLSVYWYQQSLDQGLQFLIQYYNGEERAKGNILERFSAQQFPDLHSELNLSSLELGDSALYFCASSAGTSGTDTQYFGPGTRLTVL.

The chain joins TRBV10-3 to TRBJ2-1; D call uncertain. This CDR3 comprises 13 residues. The germline gives CDR1 ENHRY, CDR2 SYGVKD. The V and J ends lost 2 bases and 8 bases respectively, with 10 bases between them. This CDR3 is CAISEGVLDEQFF. DNA of the CDR3: TGTGCCATCAGTGAGGGGGTCTTGGATGAGCAGTTCTTC.

This clone was counted between two and nine times. The chain employs TRBV4-2 and TRBJ1-2, with 11 bases lining up with TRBD1. Germline CDR1 and CDR2: LGHNA and YNFKEQ. There are 15 residues in the CDR3. V dropped 0 bases and J dropped 6; count of bases not matched to a gene: 3. The CDR3 DNA follows: TGTGCCAGCAGCCAAGATCGGGACAGGGGGAATGGCTACACCTTC. It is translated as CASSQDRDRGNGYTF.

The rearrangement links TRBV19 to TRBJ1-2; no definite D call. Trimming took 7 bases from V and 4 from J, leaving 19 bases between them. Germline values: CDR1 LNHDA, CDR2 SQIVND (reference sequence). This CDR3 spans 15 amino acids. The CDR3 sequence: CASTPDGRVGYGYTF. CDR3 nucleotide sequence: TGTGCCAGTACCCCAGATGGGAGGGTTGGCTATGGCTACACCTTC.

This clone was seen only a few times. Its ends do not fully match the called genes, so a read error is possible. The gene calls are TRBV6-4 and TRBJ1-6; D is uncertain. This CDR3 is built from 13 residues. Germline CDR1 reads MRHNA; CDR2 reads SNTAGT. The CDR3 region is CASSDSNNSPLHF. The CDR3 nucleotides read TGTGCCAGCAGTGACTCCAATAATTCACCCCTCCACTTT.

The chain combines TRBV19 with TRBJ2-7; D possibly corresponds to TRBD2 (5 bases). V shed 5 bases and J shed 6 bases, with 14 bases lying between them. CDR1 and CDR2 from the germline V gene are LNHDA and SQIVND (reference sequence). CDR3 length: 13 amino acids. CDR3 nucleotides: TGTGCCAGTAGTCCGGGGAACCGGGGCGAGCAGTACTTC. Translation gives CASSPGNRGEQYF.

The sample holds a few counts of this clone. The chain recombines TRBV4-2 with TRBJ1-2; the D gene is possibly TRBD1 (5 bases). Germline V gives CDR1 LGHNA, CDR2 YNFKEQ. The CDR3 totals 14 residues. Trimming stripped 3 bases from V and 5 bases from J, with 13 bases between. CDR3 nucleotides: TGTGCCAGCAGCCAGCGGGGACGGACTTATGGCTACACCTTC. Translating it yields CASSQRGRTYGYTF.

The V and J genes are TRBV19 and TRBJ1-5; weak D call: TRBD1 (5 bases). Germline CDR1 LNHDA, CDR2 SQIVND (reference sequence). The CDR3 extends over 15 amino acids. V lost 4 bases to trimming and J lost 3 bases, with 13 bases between them. The CDR3 coding sequence is TGTGCCAGTAGTAGCAGGGTTTTTGCCAATCAGCCCCAGCATTTT. It translates to CASSSRVFANQPQHF.

V usage is TRBV10-3 and J usage is TRBJ2-7; D is ambiguous. The CDR3 has 13 amino acids. Between the trimmed V and J ends, which lost 4 bases and 5 bases, there was a span of 12 bases. Germline V lookup: CDR1 ENHRY, CDR2 SYGVKD. The CDR3 nucleotides are TGTGCCATCAGTGCGACATCTGGTGACGAGCAGTACTTC. As protein: CAISATSGDEQYF.

This clone was picked up one time. The chain is built from TRBV19 and TRBJ2-7; 9 bases map to TRBD1. CDR1 and CDR2 from the germline V gene are LNHDA and SQIVND (reference sequence). The length of the CDR3 is 16 residues. J lost 3 bases, V lost 5 bases, and 11 bases had no gene match. CDR3 sequence (DNA): TGTGCCAGTAGTCAACTAACCGGGACAGGGTTCTACGAGCAGTACTTC. Amino acids: CASSQLTGTGFYEQYF.

CDR3 in DNA: TGTGCCAGCAGCCAGTTAGCGGGGGGGACAGAGACCCAGTACTTC. It is translated as CASSQLAGGTETQYF. The genes are TRBV4-2 and TRBJ2-5; TRBD2 matches 11 bases. The germline gives CDR1 LGHNA, CDR2 YNFKEQ. The V segment lost 3 bases and the J segment 4 bases; nucleotides outside the gene matches: 4. The CDR3 contains 15 residues.